Below, 14 T cell receptor beta chains from the same sample are listed, as sequenced in a study of blood T cell repertoires in COVID-19. Generated by immunoSEQ multiplex PCR, the TCRdb table keeps only in-frame clones and is missing some. The table records fewer than 500,000 clones, nearly 90% of them present only once. Material for sequencing was PBMCs or T cells enriched from blood (not recorded which). The origin of the receptors is a woman aged 18 to 35 with acute COVID-19.

In its sample, this clone was seen once. The chain links TRBV7-6 to TRBJ2-7; 7 nucleotides align to TRBD1. V shed 5 bases and J 3 bases; nucleotides not matched to a gene: 19. Germline lookup yields CDR1 SGHVS and CDR2 FNYEAQ. The CDR3 is 18 residues long. The CDR3 spells CASSTRHIRGQVNYEQYF. The CDR3 nucleotides are TGTGCCAGCAGCACACGGCATATTCGAGGACAGGTGAACTACGAGCAGTACTTC.

The chain combines TRBV5-5 with TRBJ2-7, with no clear D. Germline V lookup: CDR1 SGHKS, CDR2 YYEKEE (reference sequence). The CDR3 is 13 amino acids. Trimming shortened V by 2 bases and J by 5 bases, and 11 bases separated the two germline ends. CDR3 region: CASSFLAGDEQYF. The CDR3 DNA is TGTGCCAGCAGCTTCCTTGCAGGCGACGAGCAGTACTTC.

This clone occurred once. The J gene is TRBJ2-5, the V gene TRBV6-4; D not certain. V gave up 4 bases and J gave up 7 bases, with 7 bases separating them. Germline V gene data show CDR1 as MRHNA and CDR2 as SNTAGT. The CDR3 runs 11 residues. This chain's CDR3 is CASSVPGTQYF. The CDR3 bases are TGTGCCAGCAGTGTTCCGGGGACCCAGTACTTC.

CDR3 residues: CASSHGTGQTYEQYF. The DNA of the CDR3 is TGTGCCAGCAGCCACGGGACAGGCCAAACCTACGAGCAGTACTTC. The V and J genes are TRBV5-5 and TRBJ2-7; 8 nucleotides match TRBD1. Germline assignment: CDR1 SGHKS and CDR2 YYEKEE (reference sequence). V was pared by 4 bases and J by 2 bases, with 8 bases of the junction left unmatched. This CDR3 has 15 residues. Full variable domain (rest looked up from reference TRBV5-5 and TRBJ2-7): DAGVTQSPTHLIKTRGQQVTLRCSPISGHKSVSWYQQVLGQGPQFIFQYYEKEERGRGNFPDRFSARQFPNYSSELNVNALLLGDSALYLCASSHGTGQTYEQYFGPGTRLTVT.

The chain employs TRBV9 and TRBJ2-2, with 14 positions matching TRBD2. The CDR3 runs 19 residues. V trimming: 3 bases; J trimming: 1 base; junction bases outside the gene matches: 8. The germline gives CDR1 SGDLS, CDR2 YYNGEE. CDR3: CASSARLAGGPGNTGELFF. CDR3 bases: TGTGCCAGCAGCGCCCGACTAGCGGGAGGGCCTGGGAACACCGGGGAGCTGTTTTTT.

The chain joins TRBV10-3 to TRBJ1-2, with 7 bases that match TRBD1. Germline CDR1 ENHRY, CDR2 SYGVKD. The V gene end was trimmed by 4 bases and the J gene end by 11 bases; junction bases not matched to a gene: 10. This CDR3 contains 13 residues. The chain's CDR3 is CAISAETGTKYTF. The CDR3 region has the DNA TGTGCCATCAGTGCTGAGACAGGGACGAAGTACACCTTC.

V usage is TRBV14 and J usage is TRBJ1-1; TRBD1 agrees at 12 bases. Germline CDR1 is SGHDN and CDR2 is FVKESK. With 4 bases clipped from V and 4 bases from J, the junction kept 1 base outside the gene matches. The CDR3 totals 14 residues. This CDR3 is CASSRGQGATEAFF. Written as DNA, the CDR3 is TGTGCCAGCAGCCGGGGACAGGGGGCCACTGAAGCTTTCTTT.

The rearrangement uses TRBV5-6 and TRBJ2-7; TRBD2 agrees at 10 bases. The V segment lost 4 bases and the J segment 2 bases; nucleotides outside the gene matches: 3. Germline lookup yields CDR1 SGHDT and CDR2 YYEEEE. The CDR3 is made up of 14 amino acids. CDR3 coding DNA: TGTGCCAGCAGCGTAGCGGGAGGCACCTACGAGCAGTACTTC. It is translated as CASSVAGGTYEQYF.

V and J are TRBV5-4 and TRBJ2-1; D might be TRBD1 (6 bases). Trimming removed 0 bases from V and 0 bases from J, with 7 bases in between. Per the germline V gene, CDR1 is SGHNT and CDR2 is YYREEE (reference sequence). The CDR3 runs 15 residues. In DNA, the CDR3 is TGTGCCAGCAGCTTGGAAGGGGGCTCCTACAATGAGCAGTTCTTC. Protein sequence: CASSLEGGSYNEQFF.

The rearrangement uses TRBV4-1 and TRBJ2-1; possibly TRBD2 for D (6 bases). V lost 2 bases, J lost 2 bases, and 13 bases lay in between. Germline CDR1 is MGHRA and CDR2 is YSYEKL. There are 16 residues in the CDR3. The chain's CDR3 is CASSQSPGGTYNEQFF. The DNA of the CDR3 is TGCGCCAGCAGCCAATCCCCTGGGGGGACCTACAATGAGCAGTTCTTC.

The J gene is TRBJ2-1, the V gene TRBV3-1 (or the pseudogene TRBV3-2), with TRBD2 matching 12 bases. V lost 6 bases and J lost 7; bases outside the gene matches: 4. The CDR3 has 14 residues. Germline loops: CDR1 LGHDT, CDR2 YNNKEL (reference sequence). For the CDR3, the DNA is TGTGCCAGCAGACTGACTAGCGGGAGTAATGAGCAGTTCTTC. It yields the protein CASRLTSGSNEQFF.

This chain's CDR3 is CASSPRDSYEQYF. The CDR3 DNA is TGCGCCAGCAGCCCTAGGGACAGCTACGAGCAGTACTTC. The chain combines TRBV4-1 with TRBJ2-7; 7 nucleotides line up with TRBD1. The germline V gene has CDR1 MGHRA and CDR2 YSYEKL. The CDR3 loop spans 13 amino acids. Trimming removed 4 bases from V and 3 bases from J; junction bases left unmatched: 3.

The chain employs TRBV4-2 and TRBJ1-5, with D uncertain. Trimming stripped 2 bases from V and 2 bases from J, with 4 bases between. Germline values: CDR1 LGHNA, CDR2 YNFKEQ. There are 13 residues in the CDR3. CDR3 nucleotide sequence: TGTGCCAGCAGCCAATCAGGCAATCAGCCCCAGCATTTT. Its protein product is CASSQSGNQPQHF.

The chain combines TRBV12-3 or TRBV12-4 with TRBJ2-1; D might be TRBD2 (5 bases). The V and J ends lost 0 bases and 6 bases respectively, with 6 bases between them. The CDR3 extends over 13 amino acids. Written as DNA, the CDR3 is TGTGCCAGCAGTTTAGCGGAGGCCAATGAGCAGTTCTTC. Translated: CASSLAEANEQFF.